This T cell receptor beta chain was captured by sequencing in a study of blood T cells in healthy people across ages. Findings and caveats of the study: Comparison with aged donors showed that long-lived donors had more naive CD4+ cells and higher diversity.

Sample-barcoded 5' priming and a J-beta primer mix drove a second PCR of about 7 to 11 cycles. TCRdb reanalysed the 5' RACE reads using MiXCR and keeps one entry per CDR3 protein. In the table there are 1.5 million to 2 million distinct CDR3 sequences, over 25% of which are singletons. This CDR3 has 16 residues. Per the germline V gene, CDR1 is SGHRS and CDR2 is YFSETQ. Comments on this clonotype: Its antigen is unknown. The germline gene is not matched at one end of the junction; a read error may be the cause.

The sequenced sample consisted of blood. The chain joins TRBV5-1 to TRBJ1-4, with 8 bases identical to TRBD1. The sequence was obtained from a woman under 40 in good health. Written as DNA, the CDR3 is TGCGCCAGCAGCCCGGACCCCAGGGGGCGACGTGAAGAACTGTTTTTT. Protein: CASSPDPRGRREELFF.